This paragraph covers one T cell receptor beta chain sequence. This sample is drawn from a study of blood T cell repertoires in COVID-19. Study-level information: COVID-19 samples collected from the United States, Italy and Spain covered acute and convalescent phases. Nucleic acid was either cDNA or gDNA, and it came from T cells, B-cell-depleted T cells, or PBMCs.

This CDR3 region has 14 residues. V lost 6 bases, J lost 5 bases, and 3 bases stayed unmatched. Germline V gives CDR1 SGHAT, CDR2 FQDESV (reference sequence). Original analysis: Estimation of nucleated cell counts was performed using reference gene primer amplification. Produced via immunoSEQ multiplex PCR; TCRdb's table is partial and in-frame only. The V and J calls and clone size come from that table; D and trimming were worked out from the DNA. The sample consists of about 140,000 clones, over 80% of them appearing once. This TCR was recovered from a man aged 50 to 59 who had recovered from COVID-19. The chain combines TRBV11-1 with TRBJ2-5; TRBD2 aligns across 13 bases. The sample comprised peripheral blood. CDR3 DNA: TGTGCCAGCAGGGAGGGACTAGCGGGGGAGACCCAGTACTTC. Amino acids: CASREGLAGETQYF.